Described below is a single T cell receptor (beta chain) sequence and its context. Antigen unknown. The data originate from a study of T cells after posttransplantation cyclophosphamide. Study results and limitations: TRB overlap between skin or GI tissue T cells and blood was limited.

CDR1 and CDR2 from the germline V gene are SGDLS and YYNGEE. The CDR3 length is 19 residues. Losses at the gene ends were 4 bases for V and 4 bases for J; bases not matched to a gene: 17. The naive gate required viable CD3+CD4+ or CD3+CD8+ cells with CCR7+CD45RA+CD45RO-CD95-CD27+CD28+ phenotype. This table comes from immunoSEQ multiplex PCR, and its TCRdb copy is limited to in-frame clones, with some not included. The table shows approximately 30,000 clones, with 85% to 95% occurring only once. The rearrangement links TRBV9 to TRBJ2-3; 11 bases are a match to TRBD1. The sequencing input was naive CD4+ T cells sorted from PBMCs. This TCR came from a woman aged 55-69 years in good health, CMV-negative, and a related stem cell transplant donor. In nucleotides, the CDR3 is TGTGCCAGCAGCCCCCGACCGCCAGCCGGGACAGGGGGAGCAGATACGCAGTATTTT. Translating gives CASSPRPPAGTGGADTQYF.